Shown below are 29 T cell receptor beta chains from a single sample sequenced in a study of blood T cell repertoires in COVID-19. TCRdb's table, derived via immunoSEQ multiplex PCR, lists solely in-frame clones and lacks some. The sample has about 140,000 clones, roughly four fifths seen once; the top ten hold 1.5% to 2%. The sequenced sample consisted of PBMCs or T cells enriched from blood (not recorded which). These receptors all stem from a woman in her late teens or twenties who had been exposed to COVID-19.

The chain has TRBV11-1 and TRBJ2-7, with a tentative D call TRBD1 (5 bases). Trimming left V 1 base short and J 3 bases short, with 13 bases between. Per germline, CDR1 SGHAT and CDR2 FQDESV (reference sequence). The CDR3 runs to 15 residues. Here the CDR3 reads CASSLESGFLYEQYF. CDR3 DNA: TGTGCCAGCAGCTTAGAATCAGGGTTCCTCTACGAGCAGTACTTC.

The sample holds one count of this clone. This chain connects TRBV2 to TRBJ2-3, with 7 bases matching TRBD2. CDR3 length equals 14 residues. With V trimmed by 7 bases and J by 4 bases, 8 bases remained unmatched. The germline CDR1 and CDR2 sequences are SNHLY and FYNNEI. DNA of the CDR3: TGTGCCAGCAAGGGCGGGAGTCTCGCAGATACGCAGTATTTT. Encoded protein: CASKGGSLADTQYF.

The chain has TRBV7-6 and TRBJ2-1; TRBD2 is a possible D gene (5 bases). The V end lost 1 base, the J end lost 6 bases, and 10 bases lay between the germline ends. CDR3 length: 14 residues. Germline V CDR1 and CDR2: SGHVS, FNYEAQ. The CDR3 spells CASSLERRTNEQFF. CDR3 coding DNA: TGTGCCAGCAGCTTAGAGCGGAGAACCAATGAGCAGTTCTTC.

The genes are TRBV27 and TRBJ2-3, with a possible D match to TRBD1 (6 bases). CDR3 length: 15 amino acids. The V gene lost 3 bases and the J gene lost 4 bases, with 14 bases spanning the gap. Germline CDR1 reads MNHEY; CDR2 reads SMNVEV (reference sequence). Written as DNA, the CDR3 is TGTGCCAGCAGTTTTGTTTCGACAGGCCCAGATACGCAGTATTTT. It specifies CASSFVSTGPDTQYF.

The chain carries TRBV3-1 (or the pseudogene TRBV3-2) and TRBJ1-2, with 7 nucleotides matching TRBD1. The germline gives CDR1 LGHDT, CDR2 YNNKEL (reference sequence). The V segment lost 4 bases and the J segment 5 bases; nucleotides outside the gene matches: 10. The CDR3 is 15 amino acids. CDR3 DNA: TGTGCCAGCAGCCGATCAGGGGGAGCCATATATGGCTACACCTTC. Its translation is CASSRSGGAIYGYTF.

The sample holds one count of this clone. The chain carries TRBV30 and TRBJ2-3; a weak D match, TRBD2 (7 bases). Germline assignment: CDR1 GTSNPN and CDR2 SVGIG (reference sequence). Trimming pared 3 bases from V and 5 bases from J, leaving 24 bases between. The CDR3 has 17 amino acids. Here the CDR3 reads CAWSPGEGRGYIDTQYF. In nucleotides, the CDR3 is TGTGCCTGGAGCCCAGGGGAGGGGAGGGGGTATATAGATACGCAGTATTTT.

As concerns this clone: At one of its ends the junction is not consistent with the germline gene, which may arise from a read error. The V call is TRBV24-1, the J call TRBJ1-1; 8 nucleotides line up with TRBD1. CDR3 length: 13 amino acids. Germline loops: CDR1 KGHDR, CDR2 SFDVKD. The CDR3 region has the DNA TGTGCCACCAGTGATGGGGACAGGTCTGAGGCTTTCTTT. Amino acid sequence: CATSDGDRSEAFF.

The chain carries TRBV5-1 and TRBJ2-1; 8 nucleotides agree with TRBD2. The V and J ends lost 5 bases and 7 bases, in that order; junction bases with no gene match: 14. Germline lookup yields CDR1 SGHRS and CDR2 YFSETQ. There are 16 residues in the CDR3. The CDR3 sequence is CASRPDSGRLRNEQFF. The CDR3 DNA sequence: TGCGCCAGCAGACCCGACAGCGGGAGATTGCGGAATGAGCAGTTCTTC.

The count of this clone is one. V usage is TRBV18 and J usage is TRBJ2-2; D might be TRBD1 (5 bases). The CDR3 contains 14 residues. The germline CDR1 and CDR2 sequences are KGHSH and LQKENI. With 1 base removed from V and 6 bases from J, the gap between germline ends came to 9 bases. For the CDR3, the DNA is TGTGCCAGCTCACCACAGGGGTCAGCCGGGGAGCTGTTTTTT. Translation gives CASSPQGSAGELFF.

The CDR3 coding sequence is TGTGCCTGGAGTCGACAGGGAAGCAGCAATCAGCCCCAGCATTTT. Protein sequence: CAWSRQGSSNQPQHF. The chain couples TRBV30 to TRBJ1-5; 7 bases line up with TRBD1. CDR3 length: 15 amino acids. Germline V gene sequence: CDR1 GTSNPN, CDR2 SVGIG (reference sequence). J was trimmed by 1 base and V by 2 bases; bases with no gene match: 5.

The CDR3: CASSLVKTRLPYF. The CDR3 DNA follows: TGTGCCAGCAGCTTAGTGAAGACACGATTGCCGTATTTT. This chain connects TRBV11-2 to TRBJ2-3; D is unclear. CDR3 length: 13 amino acids. V was clipped by 1 base and J by 14 bases, with 16 bases between them. In germline, CDR1 is SGHAT, CDR2 FQNNGV.

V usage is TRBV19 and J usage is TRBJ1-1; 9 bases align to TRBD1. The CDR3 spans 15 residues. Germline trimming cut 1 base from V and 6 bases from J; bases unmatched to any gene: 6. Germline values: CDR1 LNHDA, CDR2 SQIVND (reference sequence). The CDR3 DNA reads TGTGCCAGTAGTATAGTTAGGACAGGGGTGGCTGAAGCTTTCTTT. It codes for CASSIVRTGVAEAFF.

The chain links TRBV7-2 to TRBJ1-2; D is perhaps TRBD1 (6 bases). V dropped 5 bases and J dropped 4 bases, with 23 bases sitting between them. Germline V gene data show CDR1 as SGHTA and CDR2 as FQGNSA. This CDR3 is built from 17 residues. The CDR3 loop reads CASSALRGGWGIYGYTF. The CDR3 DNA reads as TGTGCCAGCAGCGCCCTGAGGGGGGGTTGGGGCATCTATGGCTACACCTTC. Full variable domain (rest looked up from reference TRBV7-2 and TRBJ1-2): GAGVSQSPSNKVTEKGKDVELRCDPISGHTALYWYRQSLGQGLEFLIYFQGNSAPDKSGLPSDRFSAERTGGSVSTLTIQRTQQEDSAVYLCASSALRGGWGIYGYTFGSGTRLTVV.

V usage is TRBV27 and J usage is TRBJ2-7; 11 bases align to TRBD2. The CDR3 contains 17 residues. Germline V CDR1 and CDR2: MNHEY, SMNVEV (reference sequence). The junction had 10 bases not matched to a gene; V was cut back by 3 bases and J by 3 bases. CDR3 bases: TGTGCCAGCAGTTTTCAACCGACTAGCGGGGCCCTCTACGAGCAGTACTTC. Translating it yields CASSFQPTSGALYEQYF.

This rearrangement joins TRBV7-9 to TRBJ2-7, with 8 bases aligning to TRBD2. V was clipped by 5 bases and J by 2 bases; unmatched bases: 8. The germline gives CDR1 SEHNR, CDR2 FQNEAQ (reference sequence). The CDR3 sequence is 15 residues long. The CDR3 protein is CASSGTSGPPYEQYF. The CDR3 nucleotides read TGTGCCAGCAGCGGCACTAGCGGTCCTCCCTACGAGCAGTACTTC.

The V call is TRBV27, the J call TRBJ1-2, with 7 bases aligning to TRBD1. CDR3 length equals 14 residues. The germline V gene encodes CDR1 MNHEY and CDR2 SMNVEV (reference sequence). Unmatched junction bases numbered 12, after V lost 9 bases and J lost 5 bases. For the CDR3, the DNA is TGTGCCAGGGAAAGACAGGGCGTGAGATATGGCTACACCTTC. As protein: CARERQGVRYGYTF.

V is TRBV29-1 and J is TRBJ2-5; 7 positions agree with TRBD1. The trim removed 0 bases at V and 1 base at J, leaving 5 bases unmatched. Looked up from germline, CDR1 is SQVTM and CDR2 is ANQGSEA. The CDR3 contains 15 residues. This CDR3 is CSVEDRDRPQETQYF. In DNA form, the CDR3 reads TGCAGCGTTGAAGATCGGGACAGACCCCAAGAGACCCAGTACTTC.

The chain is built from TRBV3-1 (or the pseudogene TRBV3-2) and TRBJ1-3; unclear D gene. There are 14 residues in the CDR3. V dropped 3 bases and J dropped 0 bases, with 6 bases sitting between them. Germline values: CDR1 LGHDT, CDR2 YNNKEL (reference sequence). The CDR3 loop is CASSHRVSGNTIYF. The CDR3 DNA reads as TGTGCCAGCAGCCATCGGGTCTCTGGAAACACCATATATTTT.

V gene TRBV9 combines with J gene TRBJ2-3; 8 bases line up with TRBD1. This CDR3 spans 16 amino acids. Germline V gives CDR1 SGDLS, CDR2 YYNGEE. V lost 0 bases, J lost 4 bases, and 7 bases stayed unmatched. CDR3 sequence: CASSVGAGGAADTQYF. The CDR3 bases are TGTGCCAGCAGCGTAGGAGCAGGGGGCGCTGCAGATACGCAGTATTTT.

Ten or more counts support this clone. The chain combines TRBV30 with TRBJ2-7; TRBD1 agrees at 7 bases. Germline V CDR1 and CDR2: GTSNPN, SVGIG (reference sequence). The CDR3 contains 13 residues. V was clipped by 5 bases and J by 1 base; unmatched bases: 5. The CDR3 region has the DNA TGTGCCTGGGAACCGGGACAGTCCTACGAGCAGTACTTC. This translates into CAWEPGQSYEQYF.

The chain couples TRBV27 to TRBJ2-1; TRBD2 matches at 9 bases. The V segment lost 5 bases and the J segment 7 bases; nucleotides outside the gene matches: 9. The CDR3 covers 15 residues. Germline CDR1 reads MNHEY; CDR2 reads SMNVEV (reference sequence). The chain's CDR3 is CASSRSGRPGNEQFF. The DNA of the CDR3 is TGTGCCAGCAGTCGTAGCGGGAGACCTGGGAATGAGCAGTTCTTC.

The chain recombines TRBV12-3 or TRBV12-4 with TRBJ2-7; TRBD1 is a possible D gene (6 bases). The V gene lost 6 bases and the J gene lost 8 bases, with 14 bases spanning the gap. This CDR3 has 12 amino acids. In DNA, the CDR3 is TGTGCCAGCAGCTCTACAGGGAAAAAGCAGTACTTC. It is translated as CASSSTGKKQYF.

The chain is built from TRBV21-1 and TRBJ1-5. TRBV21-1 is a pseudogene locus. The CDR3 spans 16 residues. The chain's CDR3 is CASSDGREGLNQPQHF. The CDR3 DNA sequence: TGTGCCAGCAGTGACGGCAGGGAGGGACTTAATCAGCCCCAGCATTTT.

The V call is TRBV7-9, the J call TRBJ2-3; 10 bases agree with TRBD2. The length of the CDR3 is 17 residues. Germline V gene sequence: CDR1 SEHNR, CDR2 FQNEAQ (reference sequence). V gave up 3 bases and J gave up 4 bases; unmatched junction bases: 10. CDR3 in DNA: TGTGCCAGCAGCTTGCTAGCGGGAGTTGTGGGGGCAGATACGCAGTATTTT. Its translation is CASSLLAGVVGADTQYF.

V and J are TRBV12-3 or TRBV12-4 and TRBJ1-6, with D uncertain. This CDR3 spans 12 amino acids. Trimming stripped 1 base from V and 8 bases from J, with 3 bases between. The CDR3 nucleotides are TGTGCCAGCAGTTTAGGGCATTCACCCCTCCACTTT. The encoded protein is CASSLGHSPLHF.

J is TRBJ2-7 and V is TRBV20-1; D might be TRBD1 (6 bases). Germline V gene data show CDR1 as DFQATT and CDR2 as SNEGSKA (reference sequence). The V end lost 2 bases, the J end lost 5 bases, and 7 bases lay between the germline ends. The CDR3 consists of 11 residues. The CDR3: CSARQGNEQYF. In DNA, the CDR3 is TGCAGTGCTAGACAGGGGAACGAGCAGTACTTC.

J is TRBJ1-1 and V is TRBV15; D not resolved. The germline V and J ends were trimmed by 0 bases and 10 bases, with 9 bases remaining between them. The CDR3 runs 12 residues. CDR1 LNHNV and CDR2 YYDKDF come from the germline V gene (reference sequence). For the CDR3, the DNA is TGTGCCACCAGCAGAGATCTCGTGAGAGCTTTCTTT. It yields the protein CATSRDLVRAFF. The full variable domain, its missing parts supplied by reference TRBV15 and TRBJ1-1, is DAMVIQNPRYQVTQFGKPVTLSCSQTLNHNVMYWYQQKSSQAPKLLFHYYDKDFNNEADTPDNFQSRRPNTSFCFLDIRSPGLGDTAMYLCATSRDLVRAFFGQGTRLTVV.

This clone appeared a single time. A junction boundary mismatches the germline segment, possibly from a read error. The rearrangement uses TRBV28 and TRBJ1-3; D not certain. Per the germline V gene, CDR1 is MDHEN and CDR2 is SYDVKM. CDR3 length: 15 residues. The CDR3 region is CASSYGGNTGDTIYF. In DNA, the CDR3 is TGTGCCAGCAGTTACGGCGGGAATACTGGAGACACCATATATTTT.

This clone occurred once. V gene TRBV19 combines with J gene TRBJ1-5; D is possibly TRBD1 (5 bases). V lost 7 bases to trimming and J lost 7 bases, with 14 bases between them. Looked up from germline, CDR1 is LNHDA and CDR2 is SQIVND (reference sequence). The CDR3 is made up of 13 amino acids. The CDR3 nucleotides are TGTGCCAGTATGGACCGCCAGGGACAGCCCCAGCATTTT. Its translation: CASMDRQGQPQHF.